A selection of T cell receptor beta chains follows, all from one sample in a study of blood T cells in healthy people across ages. In TCRdb, the 5' RACE reads were re-called with MiXCR into one record per CDR3 protein. This table holds hundreds of thousands of distinct CDR3 sequences, around 24% found once. These sequences were also reported in another study, on T cells of mothers and their children.

Sequencing was performed on blood. These receptors all come from a boy between 10 and 17 years old in good health. Each CDR3 is given with its conserved first and last residue. Each record gives: clone size, J gene, V gene, D gene, CDR3 protein, CDR3 DNA. A D gene is named only where the DNA matches it firmly. For some rows the clone size is stated as once, few or many, or as a class when expanded; others skip it.

>NA|TRBJ2-3|TRBV5-1|TRBD2
CASSRGLAASTDTQYF
TGCGCCAGCAGCCGGGGACTAGCGGCATCCACAGATACGCAGTATTTT
>NA|TRBJ1-2|TRBV28|NA
CASRRELLNYGYTF
TGTGCCAGCCGGCGTGAACTTCTTAACTATGGCTACACCTTC
>NA|TRBJ2-4|TRBV20-1|NA
CSARAGRGQQNIQYF
TGCAGTGCTAGAGCGGGGAGGGGACAGCAAAACATTCAGTACTTC
>few|TRBJ1-2|TRBV29-1|NA
CSAEDRDTGYTF
TGCAGCGCGGAGGACCGGGACACTGGCTACACCTTC
>NA|TRBJ2-3|TRBV20-1|TRBD2
CSAKLAGSDTQYF
TGCAGTGCGAAACTAGCGGGGTCAGATACGCAGTATTTT
>NA|TRBJ2-6|TRBV11-2|NA
CASSSPAGTANVLTF
TGTGCCAGCAGCTCCCCAGCAGGGACGGCCAACGTCCTGACTTTC
>many|TRBJ2-1|TRBV3-1|TRBD2
CASSQRTSGAYNEQFF
TGTGCCAGCAGCCAACGTACTAGCGGGGCCTACAATGAGCAGTTCTTC
>few|TRBJ2-1|TRBV9|NA
CASSVGTSGSDRLRNEQFF
TGTGCCAGCAGCGTAGGGACAAGTGGGTCTGATAGGCTTCGAAATGAGCAGTTCTTC
>few|TRBJ2-7|TRBV7-9|TRBD1
CASSLAGPGTGYYEQYF
TGTGCCAGCAGCTTAGCGGGTCCCGGGACAGGGTACTACGAGCAGTACTTC
>few|TRBJ1-4|TRBV5-1|TRBD1
CASSPRQGALGTNEKLFF
TGCGCCAGCAGCCCAAGACAGGGGGCGCTTGGGACTAATGAAAAACTGTTTTTT
>NA|TRBJ1-3|TRBV12-3/TRBV12-4|TRBD1
CASSLRTGLSGNTIYF
TGTGCCAGCAGTTTAAGGACAGGCCTCTCTGGAAACACCATATATTTT
>NA|TRBJ1-2|TRBV6-1|NA
CASSEVSTESRDGYTF
TGTGCCAGCAGTGAAGTGAGTACAGAATCACGGGATGGCTACACCTTC
>few|TRBJ1-2|TRBV7-2|NA
CASSQGILNYGYTF
TGTGCCAGCAGCCAGGGTATTCTGAACTATGGCTACACCTTC
>NA|TRBJ1-2|TRBV12-3/TRBV12-4|NA
CASVSGVYGYTF
TGTGCCAGCGTCTCAGGCGTCTATGGCTACACCTTC
>NA|TRBJ2-3|TRBV6-5|TRBD2
CASSYVAGGFRSTDTQYF
TGTGCCAGCAGTTACGTAGCGGGGGGTTTTCGTAGCACAGATACGCAGTATTTT
>NA|TRBJ2-1|TRBV7-6|TRBD1
CASSLPDRDHEQFF
TGTGCCAGCAGCTTACCGGACAGGGATCATGAGCAGTTCTTC
>few|TRBJ1-1|TRBV3-1|TRBD1
CASSLYRGRAFF
TGTGCCAGCAGCCTTTACAGGGGTAGAGCTTTCTTT
>NA|TRBJ1-2|TRBV29-1|NA
CSVVIWGDGYTF
TGCAGCGTTGTAATTTGGGGAGATGGCTACACCTTC
>NA|TRBJ2-5|TRBV12-3/TRBV12-4|TRBD2
CASSLPNGGAGETQYF
TGCGCCAGCAGTTTACCCAACGGGGGGGCCGGGGAGACCCAGTACTTC
>few|TRBJ2-5|TRBV20-1|NA
CSASLIRETQYF
TGCAGTGCTAGCCTTATTAGGGAGACCCAGTACTTC
>few|TRBJ2-5|TRBV20-1|TRBD1
CSARDWDRPQETQYF
TGCAGTGCTAGAGACTGGGACAGACCCCAAGAGACCCAGTACTTC
>few|TRBJ2-2|TRBV7-2|NA
CASSLDNRELFF
TGTGCCAGCAGCTTGGACAACAGGGAGCTGTTTTTT